The 17 T cell receptor beta chains below were found in one sample sequenced in a study of T-cell reconstitution after alpha-beta-depleted transplantation in children. The TCRbeta library was prepared with unique molecular identifiers. One entry per CDR3 protein results from TCRdb running MiXCR on the PCR reads. The data show roughly 300,000 distinct CDR3 sequences, with 9.9% seen just once and 10% held by the top ten. The material was PBMCs from the stem cell graft donor, obtained from the stem cell graft. The receptors here all came from a human donor who donated a stem cell graft to a child with SCID.

V and J are TRBV5-1 and TRBJ2-5; TRBD2 matches at 11 bases. Per germline, CDR1 SGHRS and CDR2 YFSETQ. The CDR3 consists of 16 residues. V trimming: 3 bases; J trimming: 1 base; junction bases outside the gene matches: 5. As DNA, the CDR3 is TGCGCCAGCAGCTCCGGGACTAGCGGCCCCCAAGAGACCCAGTACTTC. Protein product: CASSSGTSGPQETQYF.

This clonotype occurred a few times. The chain recombines TRBV10-3 with TRBJ2-5; the D is unclear. The CDR3 runs 15 residues. The germline CDR1 and CDR2 sequences are ENHRY and SYGVKD. Trimming took 3 bases from V and 5 from J, leaving 16 bases between them. The CDR3 loop reads CAISESPGREETQYF. The DNA of the CDR3 is TGTGCCATCAGTGAAAGTCCGGGCCGTGAGGAGACCCAGTACTTC.

This clonotype appeared many times. The V and J genes are TRBV10-3 and TRBJ2-3; D not resolved. Germline V gives CDR1 ENHRY, CDR2 SYGVKD. This CDR3 is built from 12 residues. V gave up 6 bases and J gave up 0 bases, with 4 bases separating them. The CDR3 region is CAIRLSTDTQYF. CDR3 nucleotides: TGTGCCATCAGACTTAGCACAGATACGCAGTATTTT.

This clonotype appeared a few times. One junction end does not reproduce the germline sequence, and a read error may be involved. This rearrangement joins TRBV7-7 to TRBJ2-2; TRBD2 agrees at 11 bases. CDR1 is SSHAT, CDR2 FNYEAQ, per germline (reference sequence). CDR3 length: 17 residues. The CDR3 loop reads CASSSRLAGTNTGELFF. The CDR3 DNA is TGTGCTAGCAGCTCCCGACTAGCGGGGACGAACACCGGGGAGCTGTTTTTT.

This clonotype was detected only a few times. The chain is built from TRBV5-5 and TRBJ2-3; no definite D call. CDR1 and CDR2 from the germline V gene are SGHKS and YYEKEE (reference sequence). Trimming shortened V by 4 bases and J by 5 bases, and 8 bases separated the two germline ends. This CDR3 spans 12 amino acids. Here the CDR3 reads CASSPGQDTQYF. The CDR3, as DNA: TGTGCCAGCAGCCCCGGGCAAGATACGCAGTATTTT.

This clonotype was counted many times. The genes are TRBV15 and TRBJ1-1, with TRBD1 matching 9 bases. The J segment lost 0 bases and the V segment lost 0 bases, leaving 2 bases of the junction unmatched. Germline loops: CDR1 LNHNV, CDR2 YYDKDF (reference sequence). CDR3 size: 16 residues. The DNA of the CDR3 is TGTGCCACCAGCAGAGATGGACAGGGGCTGAACACTGAAGCTTTCTTT. It translates to CATSRDGQGLNTEAFF.

This clonotype occurred a few times. J is TRBJ2-7 and V is TRBV4-1; no clear D gene. The CDR3 is 14 residues long. CDR1 MGHRA and CDR2 YSYEKL come from the germline V gene. V lost 6 bases to trimming and J lost 0 bases, with 12 bases between them. CDR3 protein: CASRYGPSSYEQYF. The CDR3 DNA reads as TGCGCCAGCAGGTACGGACCGAGCTCCTACGAGCAGTACTTC.

This clonotype was picked up many times. V gene TRBV29-1 combines with J gene TRBJ2-5; tentative D call: TRBD1 (6 bases). The ends were cut back, 6 bases at V and 4 bases at J, with 12 bases in the middle. CDR1 is SQVTM, CDR2 ANQGSEA, per germline. This CDR3 region has 12 residues. CDR3 in amino acids: CSVGQTGETQYF. The CDR3 DNA sequence: TGCAGCGTGGGACAAACGGGAGAGACCCAGTACTTC.

This chain joins TRBV20-1 and TRBJ2-5; 10 bases line up with TRBD2. There are 17 residues in the CDR3. Germline lookup yields CDR1 DFQATT and CDR2 SNEGSKA (reference sequence). V was pared by 3 bases and J by 0 bases, with 10 bases of the junction left unmatched. The CDR3 nucleotides are TGCAGTGCTAGCTCACATAAAGCGGGGGGGTACCAAGAGACCCAGTACTTC. Protein: CSASSHKAGGYQETQYF.

This clonotype has ten or more counts. CDR3 sequence (DNA): TGTGCCAGTTCTAGCGGGGGGCCAGATACGCAGTATTTT. Translation gives CASSSGGPDTQYF. The chain links TRBV7-3 to TRBJ2-3; 11 bases agree with TRBD2. The germline gives CDR1 SGHTA, CDR2 FQGTGA. This CDR3 has 13 residues. V lost 9 bases, J lost 4 bases, and 3 bases stayed unmatched. The full variable domain, with the rest looked up from reference TRBV7-3 and TRBJ2-3, is GAGVSQTPSNKVTEKGKYVELRCDPISGHTALYWYRQSLGQGPEFLIYFQGTGAADDSGLPNDRFFAVRPEGSVSTLKIQRTERGDSAVYLCASSSGGPDTQYFGPGTRLTVL.

The chain carries TRBV19 and TRBJ1-5, with D uncertain. This CDR3 has 12 residues. V lost 3 bases and J 4 bases, leaving 4 bases between the germline ends. Germline V gives CDR1 LNHDA, CDR2 SQIVND (reference sequence). CDR3 amino acids: CASSIENQPQHF. CDR3 nucleotides: TGTGCCAGTAGTATCGAGAATCAGCCCCAGCATTTT.

The rearrangement uses TRBV2 and TRBJ2-7, with D possibly being TRBD2 (5 bases). This CDR3 region has 10 residues. The germline V gene has CDR1 SNHLY and CDR2 FYNNEI. V shed 8 bases and J shed 4 bases, with 6 bases lying between them. As DNA, the CDR3 is TGTGCCAGCCGACTATACGAGCAGTACTTC. Translation gives CASRLYEQYF.

Details on this clonotype: Compared with germline, one end of the junction differs, possibly owing to a read error. V is TRBV3-1 and J is TRBJ2-1; D is undetermined. CDR1 is LGHDT and CDR2 is YNNKEL in the germline V gene (reference sequence). The CDR3 spans 17 residues. The CDR3 reads CASSKEVKLTTYNEQFF. The CDR3 DNA reads as TGTGCCAGCAGCAAAGAGGTAAAACTAACAACTTACAATGAGCAGTTCTTC.

The CDR3 DNA sequence: TGTGCCAGCAGCGGCGAGACAGGATATAAATGCTACACCTTC. Protein sequence: CASSGETGYKCYTF. J is TRBJ1-2 and V is TRBV27; TRBD1 is a possible D gene (6 bases). CDR1 and CDR2 from the germline V gene are MNHEY and SMNVEV (reference sequence). The V end was cut by 6 bases, the J end by 9 bases, with 20 bases between. This CDR3 contains 14 residues.

The table lists this clonotype with many counts. The V call is TRBV25-1, the J call TRBJ1-2, with D tentatively TRBD1 (5 bases). Germline CDR1 and CDR2: MGHDK and SYGVNS. Trimming took off 6 bases at V and 0 bases at J, with 11 bases between the two ends. The CDR3 is 14 residues long. The chain's CDR3 is CASRGTAPNYGYTF. Here the CDR3 DNA reads TGTGCCAGCAGGGGGACGGCTCCTAACTATGGCTACACCTTC.

This clonotype showed up just a few times. V and J are TRBV10-3 and TRBJ2-2; 11 bases are a match to TRBD2. The junction had 7 bases not matched to a gene; V was cut back by 7 bases and J by 0 bases. The CDR3 length is 17 residues. Germline V gene lookup returns CDR1 ENHRY and CDR2 SYGVKD. This CDR3 reads CAITRIAGGTNTGELFF. The CDR3, as DNA: TGTGCCATCACCCGAATAGCGGGGGGGACGAACACCGGGGAGCTGTTTTTT.

This clonotype was seen a handful of times. The chain couples TRBV5-1 to TRBJ2-5; 7 positions agree with TRBD2. The V gene's germline CDR1 is SGHRS and CDR2 YFSETQ. With 4 bases clipped from V and 4 bases from J, the junction kept 10 bases outside the gene matches. This CDR3 is built from 15 residues. Written as DNA, the CDR3 is TGCGCCAGCAGCGGCGTAGCGGGCCCGGCAGAGACCCAGTACTTC. The encoded protein is CASSGVAGPAETQYF. The variable domain in full, completed from reference TRBV5-1 and TRBJ2-5, reads KAGVTQTPRYLIKTRGQQVTLSCSPISGHRSVSWYQQTPGQGLQFLFEYFSETQRNKGNFPGRFSGRQFSNSRSEMNVSTLELGDSALYLCASSGVAGPAETQYFGPGTRLLVL.